Sequencing of this T cell receptor (beta chain) was carried out in a study of tissue T cells after allogeneic stem cell transplantation. The study's findings and limits: Some tissue clones might be persisting host cells; their alloreactivity or antigen specificity was not determined. Motif-based clustering found tissue-specific repertoire signatures shared across patients, though few clones were shared.

Survey-depth TCRbeta CDR3 sequencing reported V/J genes and productive frequencies. Generated by immunoSEQ multiplex PCR, the TCRdb table keeps only in-frame clones and is missing some. The table shows fewer than 20,000 clones, with 70% occurring only once. CDR1 LGHDT and CDR2 YNNKQL come from the germline V gene (reference sequence). The CDR3 consists of 13 residues. Trimming pared 3 bases from V and 7 bases from J, leaving 10 bases between. This clone was counted between two and nine times. Its antigen is still unknown. The germline and genes are mouse ones. The read ends 1 residue shy of where the CDR3 ends; the end is completed using the germline J gene.

The chain uses TRBV4 and TRBJ2-1, with a weak D call TRBD1 (5 bases). The sample comprised spleen. The source of this sequence is a female BALB/c mouse in good health. The strain is characterized by the MHC haplotype H2-d. CDR3 DNA (partial): TGTGCCAGCAGCTACAGGGTCGGGGCTGAGCAGTTC. Translation gives CASSYRVGAEQF. The whole CDR3 sequence reads CASSYRVGAEQFF.